Listed below are T cell receptor beta chains from one sample, sequenced in a study of tumor-infiltrating lymphocytes in localized non-small cell lung cancer. Sequenced by immunoSEQ multiplex PCR; TCRdb stores in-frame clones only, minus some. The sample shows about 12,000 clones, roughly three quarters of them seen only once. The source material was uninvolved lung tissue not adjacent to the tumor. The receptors shown here come from a human donor with non-small cell lung cancer. The CDR3 runs from the conserved cysteine through the conserved F or W. A D gene is named only where the DNA matches it firmly. Where a row states a size, it is once, few, many or the class of an expanded clone; other rows omit it.

>.|few|TRBV15|TRBJ2-5
CATSRDPRQETQYF
TGTGCCACCAGCAGAGATCCGAGGCAAGAGACCCAGTACTTC
>.|few|TRBV6-1|TRBJ1-2
CASSEKAAGSYGYTF
TGTGCCAGCAGTGAAAAGGCGGCAGGTTCCTATGGCTACACCTTC
>.|.|TRBV19|TRBJ1-5
CASSMGRDQPQHF
TGTGCCAGTAGTATGGGCAGGGACCAGCCCCAGCATTTT
>.|.|TRBV11-1|TRBJ2-2
CASSFEGTGELFF
TGTGCCAGCAGCTTTGAGGGCACCGGGGAGCTGTTTTTT
>TRBD1|.|TRBV5-1|TRBJ1-1
CASSQNRGNTEAFF
TGCGCCAGCAGCCAGAACAGGGGGAACACTGAAGCTTTCTTT
>.|few|TRBV19|TRBJ1-2
CASSLYGGYGYTF
TGTGCCAGTAGTCTTTATGGGGGCTATGGCTACACCTTC
>.|.|TRBV7-2|TRBJ2-2
CASSPFGRQNTGELFF
TGTGCCAGCAGCCCGTTTGGCAGGCAGAACACCGGGGAGCTGTTTTTT
>.|.|TRBV9|TRBJ2-1
CASSLADNEQFF
TGTGCCAGCAGCCTGGCAGACAATGAGCAGTTCTTC
>.|.|TRBV7-9|TRBJ1-1
CASRGGGGNTEAFF
TGTGCCAGCAGGGGAGGGGGGGGAAACACTGAAGCTTTCTTT
>.|once|TRBV5-4|TRBJ2-1
CASSYSRQVAYNEQFF
TGTGCCAGCAGCTATTCCCGACAGGTGGCCTACAATGAGCAGTTCTTC
>TRBD1|.|TRBV5-1|TRBJ1-1
CASSSSTGDTEAFF
TGCGCCAGCAGCTCCTCCACAGGGGATACTGAAGCTTTCTTT
>TRBD1|.|TRBV27|TRBJ1-2
CASSASTGISGYTF
TGTGCCAGCAGTGCTTCGACAGGGATTTCGGGCTACACCTTC
>.|.|TRBV2|TRBJ1-5
CASTRGQGQPQHF
TGTGCCAGCACCCGGGGGCAGGGTCAGCCCCAGCATTTT
>.|.|TRBV19|TRBJ2-7
CASSIDSQSSYEQYF
TGTGCCAGTAGTATCGACAGTCAGAGCTCCTACGAGCAGTACTTC
>TRBD1|.|TRBV28|TRBJ1-1
CASHVRGTTEAFF
TGTGCCAGCCACGTCAGGGGGACAACTGAAGCTTTCTTT
>.|.|TRBV6-6|TRBJ1-6
CASSLSSRALHF
TGTGCCAGCAGTCTATCATCCAGGGCCCTCCACTTT
>.|.|TRBV16|TRBJ1-5
CASLGVAGYQPQHF
TGTGCCAGCCTTGGCGTGGCAGGGTATCAGCCCCAGCATTTT
>.|.|TRBV2|TRBJ1-1
CASSFQPNTEAFF
TGTGCCAGCAGTTTCCAGCCCAACACTGAAGCTTTCTTT
>.|.|TRBV6-5|TRBJ1-5
CASRSVGRNQPQHF
TGTGCCAGCAGGTCGGTCGGCCGCAATCAGCCCCAGCATTTT
>TRBD1|.|TRBV27|TRBJ1-4
CASGNRGGGKLFF
TGTGCCAGCGGGAACAGGGGAGGAGGGAAACTGTTTTTT
>.|once|TRBV30|TRBJ1-5
CAWSVQGWSNQPQHF
TGTGCCTGGAGTGTACAAGGGTGGAGCAATCAGCCCCAGCATTTT
>.|.|TRBV7-8|TRBJ2-1
CASSSGTIGNEQFF
TGTGCCAGCAGCTCGGGGACCATCGGCAATGAGCAGTTCTTC
>TRBD1|.|TRBV7-3|TRBJ2-5
CASSPTGLQETQYF
TGTGCCAGCAGCCCGACAGGGCTCCAAGAGACCCAGTACTTC
>TRBD2|.|TRBV30|TRBJ2-1
CAWGLTGTSGYNEQFF
TGTGCCTGGGGCCTAACCGGGACTAGCGGGTACAATGAGCAGTTCTTC
>.|.|TRBV5-1|TRBJ1-5
CASAPWGSGQPQHF
TGCGCCAGCGCGCCATGGGGATCCGGCCAGCCCCAGCATTTT
>.|.|TRBV9|TRBJ1-2
CASSPQGTKGYTF
TGTGCCAGCAGCCCTCAGGGGACAAAGGGCTACACCTTC
>TRBD1|.|TRBV5-1|TRBJ2-2
CASKSGTGTGATGELFF
TGCGCCAGCAAATCCGGGACCGGGACAGGGGCCACCGGGGAGCTGTTTTTT
>TRBD2|.|TRBV5-1|TRBJ2-3
CASSLGTSGGADTQYF
TGCGCCAGCAGCTTGGGGACTAGCGGGGGGGCAGATACGCAGTATTTT
>TRBD1|.|TRBV29-1|TRBJ2-7
CSVATGGNVHEQYF
TGCAGCGTTGCTACAGGGGGAAATGTCCACGAGCAGTACTTC
>.|.|TRBV10-1|TRBJ2-7
CASSRGGNEEQYF
TGCGCCAGCAGCCGAGGGGGGAACGAAGAGCAGTACTTC
>.|.|TRBV9|TRBJ1-1
CASSPQGIMDTEAFF
TGTGCCAGCAGCCCCCAGGGGATTATGGACACTGAAGCTTTCTTT
>.|.|TRBV19|TRBJ1-5
CASLGRQQPQHF
TGTGCCAGCCTCGGGAGACAGCAGCCCCAGCATTTT
>TRBD1|few|TRBV5-1|TRBJ1-1
CASSRGDRDHAFF
TGCGCCAGCAGCCGCGGGGACAGGGATCACGCTTTCTTT
>.|.|TRBV5-4|TRBJ1-1
CASSPDSNPEAFF
TGTGCCAGCAGCCCGGACAGTAACCCTGAAGCTTTCTTT
>.|.|TRBV7-8|TRBJ1-6
CASSLDRPMNSPLHF
TGTGCCAGCAGCCTCGACAGGCCGATGAATTCACCCCTCCACTTT
>TRBD1|.|TRBV14|TRBJ2-6
CASSQLGQGWTGANVLTF
TGTGCCAGCAGCCAATTGGGACAGGGGTGGACTGGGGCCAACGTCCTGACTTTC
>.|.|TRBV4-3|TRBJ1-5
CASSQDSSYNQPQHF
TGCGCCAGCAGCCAAGATAGCAGCTACAATCAGCCCCAGCATTTT
>TRBD1|.|TRBV19|TRBJ1-5
CASKLGGPGQSNQPQHF
TGTGCCAGTAAATTAGGGGGACCGGGACAGTCCAATCAGCCCCAGCATTTT
>.|.|TRBV5-6|TRBJ2-5
CASSLVGETQYF
TGTGCCAGCAGCTTGGTGGGGGAGACCCAGTACTTC
>.|once|TRBV6-5|TRBJ2-3
CASRAPGLTDTQYF
TGTGCCAGCAGAGCACCGGGCCTCACAGATACGCAGTATTTT
>.|.|TRBV7-2|TRBJ2-5
CASSLRTGQETQYF
TGTGCCAGCAGCCTACGGACGGGCCAAGAGACCCAGTACTTC
>.|.|TRBV4-3|TRBJ2-1
CASSQVTYRDNNEQFF
TGCGCCAGCAGCCAAGTAACGTACAGGGATAACAATGAGCAGTTCTTC
>.|once|TRBV28|TRBJ1-2
CASSNYGYTF
TGTGCCAGCAGTAACTATGGCTACACCTTC
>TRBD1|.|TRBV4-2|TRBJ1-2
CASSQGDRENWGYTF
TGTGCCAGCAGCCAAGGGGACAGAGAGAACTGGGGCTACACCTTC
>.|.|TRBV19|TRBJ1-3
CASTIANTIYF
TGTGCCAGTACCATCGCAAACACCATATATTTT
>TRBD1|.|TRBV10-3|TRBJ1-1
CASRAGQGFTEAFF
TGTGCCAGCAGGGCGGGACAGGGTTTCACTGAAGCTTTCTTT
>.|.|TRBV5-6|TRBJ1-4
CASSGGTPEKLFF
TGTGCCAGCAGCGGCGGGACACCGGAAAAACTGTTTTTT
>.|.|TRBV19|TRBJ1-1
CASTRGTAMNTEAFF
TGTGCCAGTACCCGAGGGACGGCTATGAACACTGAAGCTTTCTTT
>TRBD1|few|TRBV12-5|TRBJ1-6
CASAPGQGDSPLHF
TGTGCTAGTGCCCCGGGACAGGGGGATTCACCCCTCCACTTT